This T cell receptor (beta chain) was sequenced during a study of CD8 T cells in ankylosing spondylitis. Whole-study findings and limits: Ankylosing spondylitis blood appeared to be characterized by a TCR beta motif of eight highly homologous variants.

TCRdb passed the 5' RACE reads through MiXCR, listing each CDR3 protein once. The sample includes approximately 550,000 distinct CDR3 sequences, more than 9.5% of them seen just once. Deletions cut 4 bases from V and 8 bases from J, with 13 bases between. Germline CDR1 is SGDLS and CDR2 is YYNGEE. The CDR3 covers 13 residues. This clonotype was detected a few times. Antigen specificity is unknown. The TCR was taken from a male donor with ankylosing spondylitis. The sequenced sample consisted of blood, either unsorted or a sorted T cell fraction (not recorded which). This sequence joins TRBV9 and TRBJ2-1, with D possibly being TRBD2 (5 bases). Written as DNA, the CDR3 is TGTGCCAGCAGCAGAATAGCGAACCATGAGCAGTTCTTC. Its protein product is CASSRIANHEQFF.